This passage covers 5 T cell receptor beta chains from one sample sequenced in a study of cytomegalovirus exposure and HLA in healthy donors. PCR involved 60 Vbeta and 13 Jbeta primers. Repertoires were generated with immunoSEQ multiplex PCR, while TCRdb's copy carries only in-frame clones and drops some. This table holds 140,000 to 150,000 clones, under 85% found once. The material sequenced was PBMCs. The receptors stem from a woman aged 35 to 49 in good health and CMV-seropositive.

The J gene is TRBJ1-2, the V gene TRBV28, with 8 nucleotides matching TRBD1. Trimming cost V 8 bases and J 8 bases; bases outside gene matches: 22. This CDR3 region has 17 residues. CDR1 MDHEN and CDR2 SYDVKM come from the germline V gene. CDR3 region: CASDPTLGDRSLWGYTF. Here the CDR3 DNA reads TGTGCCAGCGACCCTACCTTGGGGGACAGGTCCCTTTGGGGCTACACCTTC.

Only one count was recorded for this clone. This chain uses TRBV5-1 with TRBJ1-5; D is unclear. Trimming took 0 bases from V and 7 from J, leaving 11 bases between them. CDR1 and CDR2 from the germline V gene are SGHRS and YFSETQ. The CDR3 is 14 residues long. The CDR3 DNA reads TGCGCCAGCAGCTTGGATGGAGGCTGGCAGCCCCAGCATTTT. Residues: CASSLDGGWQPQHF.

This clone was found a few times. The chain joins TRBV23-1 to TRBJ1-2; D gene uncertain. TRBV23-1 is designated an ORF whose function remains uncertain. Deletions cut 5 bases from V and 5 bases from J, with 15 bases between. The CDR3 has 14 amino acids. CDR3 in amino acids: CASSGDRSCYGYTF. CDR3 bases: TGCGCCAGCAGTGGAGATAGGAGTTGTTATGGCTACACCTTC.

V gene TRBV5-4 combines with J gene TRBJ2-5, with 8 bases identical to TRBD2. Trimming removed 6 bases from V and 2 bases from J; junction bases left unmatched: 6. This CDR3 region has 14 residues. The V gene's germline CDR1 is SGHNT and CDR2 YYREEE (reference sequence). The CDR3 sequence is CASNEAGVQETQYF. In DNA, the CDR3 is TGTGCCAGCAATGAAGCGGGGGTGCAAGAGACCCAGTACTTC.

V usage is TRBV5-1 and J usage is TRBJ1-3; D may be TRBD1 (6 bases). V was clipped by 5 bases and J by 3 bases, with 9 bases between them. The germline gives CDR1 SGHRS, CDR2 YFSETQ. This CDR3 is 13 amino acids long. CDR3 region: CASRQGVGNTIYF. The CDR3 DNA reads TGCGCCAGCAGACAGGGTGTTGGAAACACCATATATTTT.